This is a list of T cell receptor beta chains from one sample in a study of beta chain features in type 1 diabetes. Only in-frame clones appear in the TCRdb table, and some are missing; sequencing was by immunoSEQ multiplex PCR. The table records 200,000 to 300,000 clones, about a fifth of them present only once. Sequencing was carried out using naive CD4+ T cells from blood. The receptors come from a woman between 35 and 50 years old with type 1 diabetes. Each CDR3 is given with its conserved first and last residue. The D gene is left open where the match is weak. Clone size appears in some rows only: once, few, many, or a class for an expanded clone.

v_gene: TRBV7-2
d_gene: TRBD1
j_gene: TRBJ2-4
abundance: -
CDR3nt: TGTGCCAGCAGCTCAAGGACAACACAGGGGCGACAAAACATTCAGTACTTC
CDR3aa: CASSSRTTQGRQNIQYF

v_gene: TRBV15
d_gene: TRBD1
j_gene: TRBJ1-5
abundance: -
CDR3nt: TGTGCCACCAGCAGGGATGGACAGGGAAAACAGCCCCAGCATTTT
CDR3aa: CATSRDGQGKQPQHF

v_gene: TRBV4-1
d_gene: -
j_gene: TRBJ2-7
abundance: -
CDR3nt: TGCGCCAGCAGCCAAGATTACAGGGTGGCGCCCTACGAGCAGTACTTC
CDR3aa: CASSQDYRVAPYEQYF

v_gene: TRBV4-3
d_gene: -
j_gene: TRBJ2-6
abundance: few
CDR3nt: TGCGCCAGCAGCCAAGAGTTTCAGGACTCCTTTGGGGCCAACGTCCTGACTTTC
CDR3aa: CASSQEFQDSFGANVLTF

v_gene: TRBV18
d_gene: TRBD2
j_gene: TRBJ2-7
abundance: few
CDR3nt: TGTGCCAGCTCACCCTGGACTAGCGGGAACCCCTACGAGCAGTACTTC
CDR3aa: CASSPWTSGNPYEQYF

v_gene: TRBV19
d_gene: TRBD1
j_gene: TRBJ2-7
abundance: -
CDR3nt: TGTGCCAGTAGCCTAAGGGGACAGGGGGCCCTTCTTCCCTACGAGCAGTACTTC
CDR3aa: CASSLRGQGALLPYEQYF

v_gene: TRBV29-1
d_gene: -
j_gene: TRBJ1-5
abundance: -
CDR3nt: TGCAGCGTTGAAGAAAGCGTCGATCAGCCCCAGCATTTT
CDR3aa: CSVEESVDQPQHF

v_gene: TRBV29-1
d_gene: -
j_gene: TRBJ2-7
abundance: few
CDR3nt: TGCAGCGTGACCACCAGGCAGGTCACCTACGAGCAGTACTTC
CDR3aa: CSVTTRQVTYEQYF

v_gene: TRBV30
d_gene: -
j_gene: TRBJ2-5
abundance: -
CDR3nt: TGTGCCTGGAGTGCTCAAGAGACCCAGTACTTC
CDR3aa: CAWSAQETQYF

v_gene: TRBV9
d_gene: -
j_gene: TRBJ2-7
abundance: few
CDR3nt: TGTGCCAGCAGCCCGCGACAGGCATTTGTTAGCGAGCAGTACTTC
CDR3aa: CASSPRQAFVSEQYF

v_gene: TRBV28
d_gene: -
j_gene: TRBJ2-7
abundance: few
CDR3nt: TGTGCCAGCAGTACGACAGGTGCTCGTCACGAGCAGTACTTC
CDR3aa: CASSTTGARHEQYF

v_gene: TRBV5-1
d_gene: -
j_gene: TRBJ2-1
abundance: -
CDR3nt: TGCGCCAGCAGCTTGGGCCCCTTGGGAGGGGGTGACAATGAGCAGTTCTTC
CDR3aa: CASSLGPLGGGDNEQFF

v_gene: TRBV5-1
d_gene: -
j_gene: TRBJ1-1
abundance: few
CDR3nt: TGCGCCAGCAGCTTGGGACAGGTGGTTTTCTTT
CDR3aa: CASSLGQVVFF

v_gene: TRBV29-1
d_gene: TRBD1
j_gene: TRBJ2-7
abundance: -
CDR3nt: TGCAGCGTTCGACAGGGGGGGCCGGACTACGAGCAGTACTTC
CDR3aa: CSVRQGGPDYEQYF

v_gene: TRBV9
d_gene: TRBD2
j_gene: TRBJ2-1
abundance: -
CDR3nt: TGTGCCAGCAGTGGACTAGCGGGAGTCGCTGAGCAGTTCTTC
CDR3aa: CASSGLAGVAEQFF

v_gene: TRBV23-1
d_gene: -
j_gene: TRBJ2-7
abundance: few
CDR3nt: TGCGCCAGCAGTTTCCAGGGGCGAGCCTACGAGCAGTACTTC
CDR3aa: CASSFQGRAYEQYF

v_gene: TRBV28
d_gene: -
j_gene: TRBJ1-5
abundance: few
CDR3nt: TGTGCCAGCAGTTCCCAGAATCAGCCCCAGCATTTT
CDR3aa: CASSSQNQPQHF

v_gene: TRBV7-2
d_gene: TRBD2
j_gene: TRBJ2-1
abundance: few
CDR3nt: TGTGCCGCGTCTAGGCGGGAGTTAAATGAGCAGTTCTTC
CDR3aa: CAASRRELNEQFF

v_gene: TRBV20-1
d_gene: TRBD1
j_gene: TRBJ1-2
abundance: few
CDR3nt: TGCAGTGCTAGAGTTGACAGGGCGGCCTCCTTC
CDR3aa: CSARVDRAASF

v_gene: TRBV5-1
d_gene: -
j_gene: TRBJ1-1
abundance: -
CDR3nt: TGCGCCAGCACCAAAGACAGCGTGAACACTGAAGCTTTCTTT
CDR3aa: CASTKDSVNTEAFF

v_gene: TRBV7-9
d_gene: -
j_gene: TRBJ1-1
abundance: -
CDR3nt: TGTGCCAGCAGCTCCGACACTAACACTGAAGCTTTCTTT
CDR3aa: CASSSDTNTEAFF

v_gene: TRBV5-4
d_gene: TRBD1
j_gene: TRBJ2-5
abundance: -
CDR3nt: TGTGCCAGCAGGTTTAGGGACAGGGGAGAGACCCAGTACTTC
CDR3aa: CASRFRDRGETQYF

v_gene: TRBV28
d_gene: -
j_gene: TRBJ2-3
abundance: -
CDR3nt: TGTGCCAGCAGTTTGCCCACAGGGTCGCAGACGCAGTATTTT
CDR3aa: CASSLPTGSQTQYF

v_gene: TRBV4-1
d_gene: TRBD1
j_gene: TRBJ1-4
abundance: -
CDR3nt: TGCGCCAGCAGCCAAGGGGACAGCCTTGCAACTAATGAAAAACTGTTTTTT
CDR3aa: CASSQGDSLATNEKLFF

v_gene: TRBV28
d_gene: -
j_gene: TRBJ2-1
abundance: once
CDR3nt: TGTGCCAGCAGTTTATCAGACAACTACAATGAGCAGTTCTTC
CDR3aa: CASSLSDNYNEQFF

v_gene: TRBV20-1
d_gene: -
j_gene: TRBJ1-2
abundance: -
CDR3nt: TGCAGTGATAGACACAGTCGGGGCTACACCTTC
CDR3aa: CSDRHSRGYTF

v_gene: TRBV27
d_gene: -
j_gene: TRBJ1-2
abundance: few
CDR3nt: TGTGCCAGCAGTGTCAGGGGTGAAAGCTACACCTTC
CDR3aa: CASSVRGESYTF

v_gene: TRBV4-2
d_gene: -
j_gene: TRBJ2-5
abundance: -
CDR3nt: TGTGCCAGCAGCCTAGCGGAAGAGACCCAGTACTTC
CDR3aa: CASSLAEETQYF

v_gene: TRBV9
d_gene: TRBD1
j_gene: TRBJ2-2
abundance: few
CDR3nt: TGTGCCAGCAGCGTAGGCGGACAGGGACACTTCGGGGAGCTGTTTTTT
CDR3aa: CASSVGGQGHFGELFF